This TCR beta chain was retrieved from a study of siplizumab effects on memory and regulatory T cells. The CDR3 consists of 14 residues. Looked up from germline, CDR1 is ENHRY and CDR2 is SYGVKD. The V and J ends lost 1 base and 5 bases respectively, with 12 bases between them. Study-wide results and limits: Alloreactive sequences from unstimulated CD4+ memory cells fell significantly with siplizumab. Apparently key alloresponse contributors, naive T cells also seemed more diverse than memory cells. Treg-derived clones made up an average of around 75% of mappable alloreactive CD4+ clones with siplizumab and about 26% in controls.

This clone was detected a few times. The target antigen is unknown. TCR templates numbering 80,000 to 100,000 were assayed per sample. Here immunoSEQ multiplex PCR was the method, and the copy in TCRdb shows in-frame clones only, minus some. The sample has 90,000 to 120,000 clones; 75% to 95% are singletons. This TCR came from a human donor in good health. Some clones in this sample may be carry-over from other donors' samples. The sample was CD4+ T cells sorted from blood. The chain joins TRBV10-3 to TRBJ2-7; tentatively, D is TRBD1 (6 bases). CDR3 bases: TGTGCCATCAGTGAGTGGGCAGGGGACCACGAGCAGTACTTC. Amino acid sequence: CAISEWAGDHEQYF.